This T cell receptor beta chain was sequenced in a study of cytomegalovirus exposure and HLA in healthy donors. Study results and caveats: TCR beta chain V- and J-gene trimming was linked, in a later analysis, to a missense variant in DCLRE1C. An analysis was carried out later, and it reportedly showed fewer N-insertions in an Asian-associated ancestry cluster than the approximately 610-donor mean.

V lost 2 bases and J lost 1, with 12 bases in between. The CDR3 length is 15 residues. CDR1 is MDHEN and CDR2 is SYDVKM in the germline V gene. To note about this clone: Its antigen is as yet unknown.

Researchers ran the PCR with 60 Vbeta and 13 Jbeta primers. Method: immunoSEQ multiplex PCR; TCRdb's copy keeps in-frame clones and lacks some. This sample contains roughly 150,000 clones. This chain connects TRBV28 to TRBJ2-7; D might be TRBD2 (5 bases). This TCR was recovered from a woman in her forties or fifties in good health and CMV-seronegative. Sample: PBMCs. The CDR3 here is CASSLERLISYEQYF. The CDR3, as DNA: TGTGCCAGCAGTTTAGAGAGACTAATATCCTACGAGCAGTACTTC.